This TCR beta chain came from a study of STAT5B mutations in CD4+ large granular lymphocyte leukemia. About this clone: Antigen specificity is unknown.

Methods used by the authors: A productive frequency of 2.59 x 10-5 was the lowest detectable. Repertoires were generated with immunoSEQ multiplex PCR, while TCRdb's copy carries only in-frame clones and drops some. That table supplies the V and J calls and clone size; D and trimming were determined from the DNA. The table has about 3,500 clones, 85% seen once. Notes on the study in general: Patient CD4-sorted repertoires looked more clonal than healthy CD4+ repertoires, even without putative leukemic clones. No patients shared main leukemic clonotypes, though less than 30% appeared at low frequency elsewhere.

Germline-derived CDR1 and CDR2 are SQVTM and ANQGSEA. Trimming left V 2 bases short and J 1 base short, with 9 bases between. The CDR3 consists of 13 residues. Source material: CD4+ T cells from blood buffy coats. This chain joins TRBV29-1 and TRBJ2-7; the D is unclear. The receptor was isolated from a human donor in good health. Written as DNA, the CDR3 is TGCAGCGTTGAAATAGGCCCATCCTACGAGCAGTACTTC. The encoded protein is CSVEIGPSYEQYF.